These 30 T cell receptor beta chains originate from one sample sequenced in a study of CD8 T cells in ankylosing spondylitis. One entry per CDR3 protein, called by TCRdb with MiXCR from the 5' RACE reads. The table lists 250,000 to 350,000 distinct CDR3 sequences, less than 25% of them singletons. Sequenced sample: blood, either unsorted or a sorted T cell fraction (not recorded which). These receptors all come from a female donor with ankylosing spondylitis or in good health (not recorded which).

This chain joins TRBV12-3 or TRBV12-4 and TRBJ1-5; possible D gene TRBD1, 6 bases. This CDR3 has 13 residues. V was trimmed by 6 bases and J by 5 bases, leaving 11 bases between them. For the CDR3, the DNA is TGTGCCAGCAGAGACAGGTCCTATCAGCCCCAGCATTTT. Translating gives CASRDRSYQPQHF.

This clonotype was counted between two and nine times. The chain has TRBV20-1 and TRBJ2-7; 7 positions agree with TRBD1. Germline CDR1 and CDR2: DFQATT and SNEGSKA (reference sequence). After removal of 3 bases from V and 5 bases from J, the junction contained 13 bases not matched to a gene. This CDR3 comprises 15 residues. CDR3 sequence: CSASRTGEGGDEQYF. Written as DNA, the CDR3 is TGCAGTGCTAGCAGGACAGGTGAAGGCGGCGACGAGCAGTACTTC.

The J gene is TRBJ1-2, the V gene TRBV7-8, with a weak D call TRBD1 (5 bases). The length of the CDR3 is 16 residues. The germline gives CDR1 SGHVS, CDR2 FQNEAQ. V lost 0 bases, J lost 1 base, and 12 bases lay in between. CDR3 sequence (DNA): TGTGCCAGCAGCTTAGCCCCAGGGCAGGGTAACTATGGCTACACCTTC. Encoded protein: CASSLAPGQGNYGYTF.

This clonotype was observed at least ten times. The V call is TRBV28, the J call TRBJ2-1; D call uncertain. This CDR3 spans 11 amino acids. Germline assignment: CDR1 MDHEN and CDR2 SYDVKM. Deletions cut 5 bases from V and 9 bases from J, with 8 bases between. The CDR3 protein is CASSPFAEQFF. In nucleotides, the CDR3 is TGTGCCAGCAGTCCCTTCGCTGAGCAGTTCTTC. Supplemented by reference TRBV28 and TRBJ2-1, the full variable domain reads DVKVTQSSRYLVKRTGEKVFLECVQDMDHENMFWYRQDPGLGLRLIYFSYDVKMKEKGDIPEGYSVSREKKERFSLILESASTNQTSMYLCASSPFAEQFFGPGTRLTVL.

The V and J genes are TRBV28 and TRBJ1-5, with no clear D. Germline CDR1 is MDHEN and CDR2 is SYDVKM. This CDR3 contains 14 residues. Between the trimmed V and J ends, which lost 3 bases and 2 bases, there was a span of 8 bases. CDR3 sequence (DNA): TGTGCCAGCAGTTTTACCTTAGGCAATCAGCCCCAGCATTTT. Protein: CASSFTLGNQPQHF. Full variable domain (remainder filled in from reference TRBV28 and TRBJ1-5): DVKVTQSSRYLVKRTGEKVFLECVQDMDHENMFWYRQDPGLGLRLIYFSYDVKMKEKGDIPEGYSVSREKKERFSLILESASTNQTSMYLCASSFTLGNQPQHFGDGTRLSIL.

This clonotype was seen more than once but under ten times. The chain employs TRBV6-1 and TRBJ2-1, with 8 positions matching TRBD2. The CDR3 is 14 amino acids. Germline trimming cut 7 bases from V and 10 bases from J; bases unmatched to any gene: 12. CDR1 is MNHNS and CDR2 is SASEGT in the germline V gene. CDR3 DNA sequence: TGTGCCAGCACCAGACCCGGGAGGGCCGAGGAGCAGTTCTTC. Its protein product is CASTRPGRAEEQFF.

Only a few counts were recorded for this clonotype. The chain links TRBV24-1 to TRBJ2-3; D could derive from TRBD1 or TRBD2 (6 bases each). Germline loops: CDR1 KGHDR, CDR2 SFDVKD. CDR3 size: 14 residues. Trimming shortened V by 9 bases and J by 1 base, and 13 bases separated the two germline ends. The DNA of the CDR3 is TGTGCCACCCAAAAGGGGGGACGCACAGATACGCAGTATTTT. Translating gives CATQKGGRTDTQYF.

This clonotype has only a few counts. V and J are TRBV10-1 and TRBJ1-1; D gene uncertain. This CDR3 comprises 18 residues. The germline CDR1 and CDR2 sequences are WNHNN and SYGVQD (reference sequence). The V end was cut by 4 bases, the J end by 3 bases, with 24 bases between. CDR3 protein: CASSGADGPSGEDTEAFF. CDR3 coding DNA: TGCGCCAGCAGTGGCGCCGACGGACCGTCCGGGGAGGACACTGAAGCTTTCTTT.

This rearrangement joins TRBV6-2 or TRBV6-3 to TRBJ1-5, with D maybe TRBD1 (6 bases). Trimming removed 5 bases at V and 7 bases at J, with 12 bases between. The germline V gene has CDR1 MNHEY and CDR2 SVGEGT. This CDR3 is 13 amino acids long. In nucleotides, the CDR3 is TGTGCCAGCAGTCCCAGGGGAGGGCAGCCCCAGCATTTT. Amino acid sequence: CASSPRGGQPQHF.

The chain recombines TRBV30 with TRBJ1-2, with 8 nucleotides matching TRBD1. Trimming took 0 bases from V and 7 from J; bases not matched to a gene: 10. Germline V gives CDR1 GTSNPN, CDR2 SVGIG (reference sequence). The CDR3 totals 15 residues. The CDR3 sequence is CAWSVEQGGRSGYTF. CDR3 DNA sequence: TGTGCCTGGAGTGTGGAACAGGGGGGAAGGTCTGGCTACACCTTC.

A few counts support this clonotype. The rearrangement joins TRBV20-1 to TRBJ2-7; D unclear. Trimming stripped 5 bases from V and 3 bases from J, with 14 bases between. The CDR3 loop spans 13 amino acids. Germline V gene lookup returns CDR1 DFQATT and CDR2 SNEGSKA (reference sequence). The chain's CDR3 is CSALSDQYYEQYF. The CDR3 nucleotides read TGCAGTGCTCTATCGGATCAATACTACGAGCAGTACTTC.

This clonotype occurred a few times. The CDR3 DNA sequence: TGTGCCAGCAGTTACCCCGACAGGGGGCATGAGCAGTTCTTC. Encoded protein: CASSYPDRGHEQFF. The V and J genes are TRBV6-2 or TRBV6-3 and TRBJ2-1; 10 bases align to TRBD1. The CDR3 is 14 amino acids. Trimming removed 2 bases from V and 8 bases from J; junction bases left unmatched: 3. Per germline, CDR1 MNHEY and CDR2 SVGEGT.

The rearrangement uses TRBV15 and TRBJ2-3, with a possible D match to TRBD1 (5 bases). CDR3 size: 16 residues. The V and J ends lost 3 bases and 2 bases respectively, with 15 bases between them. The germline gives CDR1 LNHNV, CDR2 YYDKDF (reference sequence). The CDR3 bases are TGTGCCACCAGCAGCGCCCCCAGGGTTTTCACAGATACGCAGTATTTT. Translation: CATSSAPRVFTDTQYF.

This clonotype was observed a handful of times. V and J are TRBV5-1 and TRBJ2-1; D not resolved. This CDR3 contains 14 residues. Germline CDR1 SGHRS, CDR2 YFSETQ. Deletions cut 0 bases from V and 5 bases from J, with 9 bases between. CDR3 sequence (DNA): TGCGCCAGCAGCTTGGCCATAAGTAACAATGAGCAGTTCTTC. Its translation: CASSLAISNNEQFF.

This clonotype was counted between two and nine times. This sequence joins TRBV20-1 and TRBJ2-5, with D tentatively TRBD2 (5 bases). The CDR3 runs 13 residues. In germline, CDR1 is DFQATT, CDR2 SNEGSKA (reference sequence). V dropped 2 bases and J dropped 1 base, with 8 bases sitting between them. The CDR3 coding sequence is TGCAGTGCTAGATTAGGACTCCAAGAGACCCAGTACTTC. It is translated as CSARLGLQETQYF.

At least ten counts were recorded for this clonotype. This chain uses TRBV4-3 with TRBJ2-7, with no clear D. V was trimmed by 0 bases and J by 2 bases, leaving 11 bases between them. This CDR3 contains 15 residues. Germline V CDR1 and CDR2: LGHNA, YSLEER. CDR3 in DNA: TGCGCCAGCAGCCAAGAAATGGCGGTACCCTACGAGCAGTACTTC. Translating it yields CASSQEMAVPYEQYF.

The chain couples TRBV11-2 to TRBJ2-1; possibly TRBD1 for D (5 bases). V was trimmed by 5 bases and J by 8 bases, leaving 13 bases between them. CDR1 and CDR2 from the germline V gene are SGHAT and FQNNGV. The CDR3 sequence is 13 residues long. The chain's CDR3 is CASSRSQGYEQFF. As DNA, the CDR3 is TGTGCCAGCAGCCGATCCCAGGGTTATGAGCAGTTCTTC.

This chain connects TRBV6-5 to TRBJ2-1; 9 bases line up with TRBD2. The V segment lost 0 bases and the J segment 7 bases; nucleotides outside the gene matches: 1. Germline CDR1 is MNHEY and CDR2 is SVGAGI. The CDR3 has 14 amino acids. The CDR3: CASSYSLAGNEQFF. The DNA of the CDR3 is TGTGCCAGCAGTTACTCGCTAGCGGGAAATGAGCAGTTCTTC.

The rearrangement links TRBV28 to TRBJ2-7; a possible D gene is TRBD1 (5 bases). This CDR3 has 14 residues. Trimming cost V 4 bases and J 9 bases, with 19 bases left between them. From germline, CDR1 is MDHEN and CDR2 SYDVKM. As DNA, the CDR3 is TGTGCCAGCAGTTCCGCCGCAGCCCGGACAAGGCAGTACTTC. This gives the protein CASSSAAARTRQYF.

This clonotype was picked up a small number of times. V is TRBV16 and J is TRBJ1-4; D possibly corresponds to TRBD1 (5 bases). The germline V and J ends were trimmed by 4 bases and 0 bases, with 9 bases remaining between them. Germline assignment: CDR1 KGHSY and CDR2 FQNENV. This CDR3 comprises 15 residues. In nucleotides, the CDR3 is TGTGCCAGCAGCCTTTTGGGGGCAACTAATGAAAAACTGTTTTTT. It encodes CASSLLGATNEKLFF.

This clonotype was picked up a small number of times. The rearrangement links TRBV6-5 to TRBJ2-1; D is undetermined. V gave up 0 bases and J gave up 4 bases, with 7 bases separating them. Germline V gene data show CDR1 as MNHEY and CDR2 as SVGAGI. This CDR3 has 14 residues. CDR3 nucleotides: TGTGCCAGCAGTTACTCGGTCCAGTACAATGAGCAGTTCTTC. It codes for CASSYSVQYNEQFF.

Here the CDR3 reads CASSLSGRHIQYF. As DNA, the CDR3 is TGTGCCAGCAGCTTGTCTGGGAGGCACATTCAGTACTTC. V gene TRBV5-4 combines with J gene TRBJ2-4, with D perhaps matching TRBD2 (6 bases). Germline values: CDR1 SGHNT, CDR2 YYREEE (reference sequence). V was clipped by 1 base and J by 8 bases, with 10 bases between them. This CDR3 is built from 13 residues.

This clonotype was seen at least ten times. The chain uses TRBV5-5 and TRBJ1-5; unclear D gene. Germline V gene data show CDR1 as SGHKS and CDR2 as YYEKEE (reference sequence). CDR3 length: 14 residues. The V end lost 4 bases, the J end lost 1 base, and 9 bases lay between the germline ends. CDR3 protein: CASSLHTSNQPQHF. Written as DNA, the CDR3 is TGTGCCAGCAGCCTACATACAAGCAATCAGCCCCAGCATTTT.

The chain is built from TRBV7-7 and TRBJ2-5, with D perhaps TRBD2 (5 bases). CDR1 and CDR2 (germline): SSHAT, FNYEAQ (reference sequence). The CDR3 covers 14 residues. Trimming cost V 5 bases and J 4 bases, with 14 bases left between them. The CDR3 coding sequence is TGTGCCAGCAGCATACTAGGCTACGGAGAGACCCAGTACTTC. It encodes CASSILGYGETQYF.

The V call is TRBV5-5, the J call TRBJ2-3; D uncertain. V was shortened by 4 bases and J by 0 bases, with 9 bases between the two germline ends. Looked up from germline, CDR1 is SGHKS and CDR2 is YYEKEE (reference sequence). The CDR3 length is 14 residues. CDR3 coding DNA: TGTGCCAGCAGCATAGCAGCTAGCACAGATACGCAGTATTTT. Residues: CASSIAASTDTQYF.

CDR3 sequence reads: CASSPVSGTADYEQYF. The CDR3 DNA reads TGTGCCAGCAGCCCAGTATCCGGGACAGCGGACTACGAGCAGTACTTC. This sequence joins TRBV7-8 and TRBJ2-7, with 7 bases matching TRBD1. The CDR3 runs 16 residues. Germline CDR1 is SGHVS and CDR2 is FQNEAQ. V shed 5 bases, J shed 3 bases, and the junction held 13 bases outside the gene matches.

This sequence joins TRBV27 and TRBJ1-4, with D unresolved. Germline values: CDR1 MNHEY, CDR2 SMNVEV (reference sequence). This CDR3 is built from 15 residues. V dropped 2 bases and J dropped 4 bases, with 11 bases sitting between them. The CDR3 spells CASSLMSAGNEKLFF. The CDR3 nucleotides read TGTGCCAGCAGTTTAATGTCCGCTGGTAATGAAAAACTGTTTTTT. Drawing the rest from reference TRBV27 and TRBJ1-4, the complete variable domain is EAQVTQNPRYLITVTGKKLTVTCSQNMNHEYMSWYRQDPGLGLRQIYYSMNVEVTDKGDVPEGYKVSRKEKRNFPLILESPSPNQTSLYFCASSLMSAGNEKLFFGSGTQLSVL.

This clonotype showed up just a few times. This rearrangement joins TRBV4-3 to TRBJ1-1; D not resolved. Trimming left V 0 bases short and J 0 bases short, with 5 bases between. This CDR3 spans 14 amino acids. CDR1 and CDR2 from the germline V gene are LGHNA and YSLEER. The DNA of the CDR3 is TGCGCCAGCAGCCAAGATATGGTGAACACTGAAGCTTTCTTT. It codes for CASSQDMVNTEAFF.

This clonotype has just a few counts. The V and J genes are TRBV29-1 and TRBJ1-2; the D is unclear. The ends were cut back, 0 bases at V and 1 base at J, with 9 bases in the middle. The CDR3 is made up of 14 amino acids. Looked up from germline, CDR1 is SQVTM and CDR2 is ANQGSEA. CDR3: CSVEDYGSNYGYTF. CDR3 DNA: TGCAGCGTTGAAGATTATGGCAGTAACTATGGCTACACCTTC.

The sample holds many counts of this clonotype. The chain employs TRBV9 and TRBJ1-5; D unclear. This CDR3 is 14 amino acids long. The V gene lost 1 base and the J gene lost 0 bases, with 5 bases spanning the gap. Germline values: CDR1 SGDLS, CDR2 YYNGEE. In DNA form, the CDR3 reads TGTGCCAGCAGCGTAAGTGGTAGCAATCAGCCCCAGCATTTT. Protein sequence: CASSVSGSNQPQHF. The whole variable domain, remainder taken from reference TRBV9 and TRBJ1-5, is DSGVTQTPKHLITATGQRVTLRCSPRSGDLSVYWYQQSLDQGLQFLIQYYNGEERAKGNILERFSAQQFPDLHSELNLSSLELGDSALYFCASSVSGSNQPQHFGDGTRLSIL.